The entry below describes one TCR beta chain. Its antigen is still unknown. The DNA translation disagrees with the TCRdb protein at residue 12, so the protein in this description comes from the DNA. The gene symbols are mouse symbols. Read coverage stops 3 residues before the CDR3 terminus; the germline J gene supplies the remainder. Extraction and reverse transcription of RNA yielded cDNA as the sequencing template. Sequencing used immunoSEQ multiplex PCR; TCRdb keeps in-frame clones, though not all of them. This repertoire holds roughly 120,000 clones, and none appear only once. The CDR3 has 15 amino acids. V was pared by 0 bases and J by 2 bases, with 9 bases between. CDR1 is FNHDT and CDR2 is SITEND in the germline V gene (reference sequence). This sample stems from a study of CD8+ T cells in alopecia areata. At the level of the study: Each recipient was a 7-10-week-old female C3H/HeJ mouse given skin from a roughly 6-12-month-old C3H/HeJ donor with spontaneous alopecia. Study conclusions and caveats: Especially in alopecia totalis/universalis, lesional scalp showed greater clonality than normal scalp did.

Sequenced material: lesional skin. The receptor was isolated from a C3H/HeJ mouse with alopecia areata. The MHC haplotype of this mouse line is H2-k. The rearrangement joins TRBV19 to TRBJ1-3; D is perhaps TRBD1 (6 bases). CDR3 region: CASSIVRDTGNTLYF. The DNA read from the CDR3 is TGTGCCAGCAGTATAGTACGGGACACTGGAAATACG.